The TCR beta chain under discussion was sequenced for a study of chemoradiotherapy in HPV16-positive cancers. Study-level background: Functional T-cell assays on two HPV16-positive patients' cells defined candidate HPV-specific clones and common TCR motifs.

Note on this clone: Its antigen is currently unknown.

The CDR3 has 16 residues. The V end was cut by 1 base, the J end by 7 bases, with 16 bases between. CDR1 and CDR2 (germline): LGHNA, YNFKEQ. Over chemoradiotherapy, repertoires were sampled more than once. The assay was immunoSEQ multiplex PCR, and TCRdb's table has in-frame clones only and misses some. The sample records approximately 28,000 clones, 90% to 95% being singletons. Notes on the study in general: Candidate HPV-specific clones and E7-related TCR motifs grew in tumor during treatment.

The sequence was collected from a human donor with HPV-associated anogenital cancer. This material consisted of blood, taken from a patient who underwent chemoradiotherapy. The chain recombines TRBV4-2 with TRBJ1-4; maybe TRBD1 (5 bases). CDR3 sequence: CASSQGGNLNTEKLFF. In nucleotides, the CDR3 is TGTGCCAGCAGCCAAGGGGGGAATCTTAATACTGAAAAACTGTTTTTT.